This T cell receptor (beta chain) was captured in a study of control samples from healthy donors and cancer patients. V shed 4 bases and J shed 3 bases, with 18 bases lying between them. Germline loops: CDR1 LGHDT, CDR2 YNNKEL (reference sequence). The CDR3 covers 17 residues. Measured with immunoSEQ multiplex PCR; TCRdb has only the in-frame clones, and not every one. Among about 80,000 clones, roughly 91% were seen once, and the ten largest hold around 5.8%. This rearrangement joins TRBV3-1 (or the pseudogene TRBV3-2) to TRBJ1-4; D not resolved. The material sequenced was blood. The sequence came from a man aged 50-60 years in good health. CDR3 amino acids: CASSPLGSGEANEKLFF. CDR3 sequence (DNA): TGTGCCAGCAGCCCGCTCGGTTCTGGGGAGGCTAATGAAAAACTGTTTTTT.